The clone carrying this TCR beta chain was counted only a few times. Its antigen is unknown. The entry originates in a study of T cell responses to AZD1222 COVID-19 vaccine. Using immunoSEQ multiplex PCR, the repertoire was profiled, and TCRdb retains in-frame clones only, with some absent. The sample has about 66,000 clones, more than 85% seen once. Study-wide results and limits: No day 14 peak samples; only post-peak repertoires were characterized. Donors were largely white British and mainly female; clonal diversity was possibly underestimated. The CD4 TCRs associated with vaccination extended across spike and predominated at 160-218 and 743-854. Close to half of spike-specific TCRs reportedly recognize unmutated variant regions.

CDR1 SGHAT and CDR2 FQDESV come from the germline V gene (reference sequence). Trimming stripped 1 base from V and 5 bases from J, with 17 bases between. The CDR3 runs 16 residues. The V and J genes are TRBV11-1 and TRBJ2-5; the D call may be TRBD1 or TRBD2 (6 bases each). This receptor was identified in an adult in good health. The material was peripheral blood, obtained on day 0 of AZD1222 vaccination. CDR3 amino acids: CASSLDEGGPWETQYF. The CDR3 DNA reads as TGTGCCAGCAGCTTAGATGAAGGGGGGCCATGGGAGACCCAGTACTTC.